The rows below give T cell receptor beta chains drawn from one sample of a study of neurological immune-mediated disorders. MiXCR, applied by TCRdb to the 5' RACE reads, yields one record per CDR3 protein. The sample holds around 67,000 distinct CDR3 sequences, around 5.5% seen once. The sample comprised PBMCs. These receptors originate from a man aged 18-30 years with multiple sclerosis. Each CDR3 is given with its conserved first and last residue. D genes are given only for firm matches. Some rows have no size entry. The others give once, few or many, or a class for an expanded clone.

abundance: many; j_gene: TRBJ2-5; d_gene: -; v_gene: TRBV5-1; CDR3nt: TGCGCCAGCAGCTTGCAGCGGCAAGAGACCCAGTACTTC; CDR3aa: CASSLQRQETQYF
abundance: -; j_gene: TRBJ2-4; d_gene: -; v_gene: TRBV5-6; CDR3nt: TGTGCCAGCAGCTTGTGGGGGATAGCCAAAAAAATTCAGTACTTC; CDR3aa: CASSLWGIAKKIQYF
abundance: many; j_gene: TRBJ1-5; d_gene: TRBD1; v_gene: TRBV20-1; CDR3nt: TGCAGTGCAGAACAGGGGGACCAGCCCCAGCATTTT; CDR3aa: CSAEQGDQPQHF
abundance: many; j_gene: TRBJ2-5; d_gene: -; v_gene: TRBV7-2; CDR3nt: TGTGCCAGCAGCTTAGATTTCAGCCAAGAGACCCAGTACTTC; CDR3aa: CASSLDFSQETQYF
abundance: many; j_gene: TRBJ2-3; d_gene: TRBD2; v_gene: TRBV7-3; CDR3nt: TGTGCCAGCAGCCTTATAGCGGGGGGGAACCGGGCAGATACGCAGTATTTT; CDR3aa: CASSLIAGGNRADTQYF
abundance: many; j_gene: TRBJ2-2; d_gene: TRBD1; v_gene: TRBV7-2; CDR3nt: TGTGCCAGCAGCTCTAACTTACAGGGGTGGACCGGGGAGCTGTTTTTT; CDR3aa: CASSSNLQGWTGELFF
abundance: many; j_gene: TRBJ1-2; d_gene: -; v_gene: TRBV12-3/TRBV12-4; CDR3nt: TGTGCCAGCAGCCCTGGGAGGGTGCCATATGGCTACACCTTC; CDR3aa: CASSPGRVPYGYTF
abundance: many; j_gene: TRBJ2-1; d_gene: -; v_gene: TRBV20-1; CDR3nt: TGCAGTGCTAGTTTAGCCGGACCCTACAATGAGCAGTTCTTC; CDR3aa: CSASLAGPYNEQFF
abundance: many; j_gene: TRBJ1-4; d_gene: -; v_gene: TRBV20-1; CDR3nt: TGCAGTGCTAGAGATTGGGGCGCAACTAATGAAAAACTGTTTTTT; CDR3aa: CSARDWGATNEKLFF
abundance: many; j_gene: TRBJ1-1; d_gene: -; v_gene: TRBV6-2/TRBV6-3; CDR3nt: TGTGCCAGCAGCCGGGTCCCCCAACCCCTGAACACTGAAGCTTTCTTT; CDR3aa: CASSRVPQPLNTEAFF
abundance: many; j_gene: TRBJ1-1; d_gene: -; v_gene: TRBV10-3; CDR3nt: TGTGCCATCGAAGACGGGAACACTGAAGCTTTCTTT; CDR3aa: CAIEDGNTEAFF
abundance: many; j_gene: TRBJ2-1; d_gene: -; v_gene: TRBV2; CDR3nt: TGTGCCAGCAGTATAGGAGGACCCAGCTCCTACAATGAGCAGTTCTTC; CDR3aa: CASSIGGPSSYNEQFF
abundance: many; j_gene: TRBJ2-3; d_gene: TRBD1; v_gene: TRBV24-1; CDR3nt: TGTGCCACCAGTGGAACGGGACAGGGGACGACTGGCACAGATACGCAGTATTTT; CDR3aa: CATSGTGQGTTGTDTQYF
abundance: many; j_gene: TRBJ2-7; d_gene: TRBD2; v_gene: TRBV5-1; CDR3nt: TGCGCCAGCAGACCCCCGACTAGCGGCTACGAGCAGTACTTC; CDR3aa: CASRPPTSGYEQYF
abundance: many; j_gene: TRBJ1-4; d_gene: -; v_gene: TRBV5-1; CDR3nt: TGCGCCAGCAGCTTGGTGCCCCAGGGAGCTAATGAAAAACTGTTTTTT; CDR3aa: CASSLVPQGANEKLFF
abundance: many; j_gene: TRBJ2-2; d_gene: TRBD1; v_gene: TRBV7-2; CDR3nt: TGTGCCAGCAGCCTGGGACAGAACGGGGAGCTGTTTTTT; CDR3aa: CASSLGQNGELFF
abundance: many; j_gene: TRBJ1-1; d_gene: TRBD1; v_gene: TRBV29-1; CDR3nt: TGCAGCGTTTGGGGACAGGGGACGTCTGAAGCTTTCTTT; CDR3aa: CSVWGQGTSEAFF
abundance: many; j_gene: TRBJ2-7; d_gene: TRBD2; v_gene: TRBV9; CDR3nt: TGTGCCAGCAGCGTATCGGCGGGAGTACCCTACGAGCAGTACTTC; CDR3aa: CASSVSAGVPYEQYF
abundance: many; j_gene: TRBJ2-1; d_gene: -; v_gene: TRBV10-3; CDR3nt: TGTGCCATCAGTGATAAGCCTGGCAATGAGCAGTTCTTC; CDR3aa: CAISDKPGNEQFF
abundance: many; j_gene: TRBJ1-1; d_gene: -; v_gene: TRBV5-1; CDR3nt: TGCGCCAGCAGCTTATTTCGTATGGGGGACACTGAAGCTTTCTTT; CDR3aa: CASSLFRMGDTEAFF
abundance: few; j_gene: TRBJ2-7; d_gene: TRBD1; v_gene: TRBV28; CDR3nt: TGTGCCAGCACTCTGCGACAGGGCACCTACGAGCAGTACTTC; CDR3aa: CASTLRQGTYEQYF
abundance: many; j_gene: TRBJ2-1; d_gene: TRBD2; v_gene: TRBV2; CDR3nt: TGTGCCAGCAGTTTACTAGCGGGGGGGATTAGCTCCTACAATGAGCAGTTCTTC; CDR3aa: CASSLLAGGISSYNEQFF
abundance: many; j_gene: TRBJ1-1; d_gene: -; v_gene: TRBV5-1; CDR3nt: TGCGCCAGCAGCTCTGCCGGGACAATCACTGAAGCTTTCTTT; CDR3aa: CASSSAGTITEAFF
abundance: many; j_gene: TRBJ2-4; d_gene: -; v_gene: TRBV24-1; CDR3nt: TGTGCCACCAGTGATCTATCCGGGACACGGTACTTC; CDR3aa: CATSDLSGTRYF
abundance: many; j_gene: TRBJ1-4; d_gene: TRBD1; v_gene: TRBV5-1; CDR3nt: TGCGCCAGCAGCTTGGAGGGACAGGGAGGTGAAAAACTGTTTTTT; CDR3aa: CASSLEGQGGEKLFF
abundance: few; j_gene: TRBJ2-2; d_gene: -; v_gene: TRBV20-1; CDR3nt: TGCAGTGCTGAGGGGACAACGATTTTAAACACCGGGGAGCTGTTTTTT; CDR3aa: CSAEGTTILNTGELFF
abundance: many; j_gene: TRBJ2-5; d_gene: -; v_gene: TRBV5-1; CDR3nt: TGCGCCAGCAGCTCCACCAGCGGAAACCAAGAGACCCAGTACTTC; CDR3aa: CASSSTSGNQETQYF
abundance: many; j_gene: TRBJ2-7; d_gene: TRBD1; v_gene: TRBV5-1; CDR3nt: TGCGCCAGCAGCTTGGGACAGGGCTTCGAGCAGTACTTC; CDR3aa: CASSLGQGFEQYF
abundance: many; j_gene: TRBJ2-1; d_gene: TRBD2; v_gene: TRBV7-2; CDR3nt: TGTGCCAGCAGCTTAAGGGGGGGAAGTCTAGCGGGAGGATTCAATGAGCAGTTCTTC; CDR3aa: CASSLRGGSLAGGFNEQFF
abundance: many; j_gene: TRBJ2-7; d_gene: -; v_gene: TRBV20-1; CDR3nt: TGCAGTGCTAGAGATCTTCGCGGGGAGCAGTACTTC; CDR3aa: CSARDLRGEQYF
abundance: many; j_gene: TRBJ2-7; d_gene: -; v_gene: TRBV18; CDR3nt: TGTGCCAGCTCACCTTATGGGGGGCCATACGAGCAGTACTTC; CDR3aa: CASSPYGGPYEQYF
abundance: many; j_gene: TRBJ2-2; d_gene: TRBD2; v_gene: TRBV20-1; CDR3nt: TGCAGTGCTAGCGAAACTTACTTGAGAGCGGGGGTGGTCACCGGGGAGCTGTTTTTT; CDR3aa: CSASETYLRAGVVTGELFF
abundance: many; j_gene: TRBJ1-4; d_gene: -; v_gene: TRBV7-2; CDR3nt: TGTGCCAGCAGCTTTTTCGGAGAAAAACTGTTTTTT; CDR3aa: CASSFFGEKLFF
abundance: many; j_gene: TRBJ1-6; d_gene: TRBD1; v_gene: TRBV20-1; CDR3nt: TGCAGTGCTACCGACAGGGGACTTAATTCACCCCTCAACTTT; CDR3aa: CSATDRGLNSPLNF
abundance: -; j_gene: TRBJ2-7; d_gene: TRBD1; v_gene: TRBV6-5; CDR3nt: TGTGCCAGCAGACTCTACAGGGGAACGTCCTACGAGCAGTACTTC; CDR3aa: CASRLYRGTSYEQYF
abundance: few; j_gene: TRBJ1-5; d_gene: -; v_gene: TRBV12-3/TRBV12-4; CDR3nt: TGTGCCAGCAGATTGGCTTATAGCAATCAGCCCCAGAATTTT; CDR3aa: CASRLAYSNQPQNF
abundance: many; j_gene: TRBJ2-7; d_gene: -; v_gene: TRBV20-1; CDR3nt: TGCAGTGCTAGAGACCCGCTAGCCTACGAGCAGTACTTC; CDR3aa: CSARDPLAYEQYF
abundance: -; j_gene: TRBJ1-6; d_gene: TRBD1; v_gene: TRBV20-1; CDR3nt: TGCAGTGCCCGGAAAGACAGGGCGGGAAATTCACCCCTCAACTTT; CDR3aa: CSARKDRAGNSPLNF
abundance: -; j_gene: TRBJ2-3; d_gene: -; v_gene: TRBV4-3; CDR3nt: TGCGCCAGCAGCCAGATCGGGACACCGCGGGATACGCAGTATTTT; CDR3aa: CASSQIGTPRDTQYF
abundance: many; j_gene: TRBJ1-6; d_gene: -; v_gene: TRBV4-2; CDR3nt: TGTGCCAGCAGCCAAGGGGATCATTCACCCCTCCACTTT; CDR3aa: CASSQGDHSPLHF
abundance: many; j_gene: TRBJ1-6; d_gene: -; v_gene: TRBV5-1; CDR3nt: TGCGCCAGCAGGAGGACAGCGTCCAATTCACCCCTCAACTTT; CDR3aa: CASRRTASNSPLNF
abundance: many; j_gene: TRBJ2-7; d_gene: -; v_gene: TRBV7-2; CDR3nt: TGTGCCAGCAGCTTAGACTGGACGGTCTCCTACGAGCAGTACTTC; CDR3aa: CASSLDWTVSYEQYF
abundance: few; j_gene: TRBJ1-6; d_gene: -; v_gene: TRBV15; CDR3nt: TGTGCCACCAGCAGAGACGAGGACGGTAATTCACCCCTCAACTTT; CDR3aa: CATSRDEDGNSPLNF
abundance: many; j_gene: TRBJ2-3; d_gene: TRBD2; v_gene: TRBV7-3; CDR3nt: TGTGCCAGCAGTAGCGGGGTCAGCACAGATACGCAGTATTTT; CDR3aa: CASSSGVSTDTQYF
abundance: many; j_gene: TRBJ2-1; d_gene: -; v_gene: TRBV20-1; CDR3nt: TGCAGTGCTTCCCCTTTCATTGGGGCGAATGAGCAGTTCTTC; CDR3aa: CSASPFIGANEQFF
abundance: many; j_gene: TRBJ1-1; d_gene: -; v_gene: TRBV24-1; CDR3nt: TGTGCCACCAGTGATTTTTGGGGGGGGAACACTGAAGCTTTCTTT; CDR3aa: CATSDFWGGNTEAFF
abundance: -; j_gene: TRBJ1-1; d_gene: TRBD1; v_gene: TRBV20-1; CDR3nt: TGCAGTGCTAGTCAACAGGGGGCTGAAGCTTTCTTT; CDR3aa: CSASQQGAEAFF
abundance: -; j_gene: TRBJ2-4; d_gene: TRBD1; v_gene: TRBV29-1; CDR3nt: TGCAGCGTTGAGGACAGGGGGACGAACATTCAGTACTTC; CDR3aa: CSVEDRGTNIQYF
abundance: many; j_gene: TRBJ2-5; d_gene: -; v_gene: TRBV7-3; CDR3nt: TGTGCCAGCAGCCCCCTAGCGTCCCAAGAGACCCAGTACTTC; CDR3aa: CASSPLASQETQYF
abundance: many; j_gene: TRBJ2-7; d_gene: -; v_gene: TRBV7-9; CDR3nt: TGTGCCAGCAGCACAACAGGGAAGGGAGCCTACGAGCAGTACTTC; CDR3aa: CASSTTGKGAYEQYF
abundance: many; j_gene: TRBJ2-5; d_gene: TRBD1; v_gene: TRBV15; CDR3nt: TGTGCCACCAGCAGAGGGGTAGGGGGCGGCTTCCCGGAGACCCAGTACTTC; CDR3aa: CATSRGVGGGFPETQYF
abundance: -; j_gene: TRBJ1-6; d_gene: TRBD1; v_gene: TRBV6-1; CDR3nt: TGTGCCAGCAGTCGAGGGACAGGGGTTAATTCACCCCTCAACTTT; CDR3aa: CASSRGTGVNSPLNF
abundance: many; j_gene: TRBJ1-1; d_gene: TRBD1; v_gene: TRBV3-1; CDR3nt: TGTGCCAGCAGCACCGGACAGGGGTCTGAAGCTTTCTTT; CDR3aa: CASSTGQGSEAFF
abundance: many; j_gene: TRBJ1-2; d_gene: -; v_gene: TRBV10-3; CDR3nt: TGTGCCATCAGTGCGAGGGTGGAGGGCTACACCTTC; CDR3aa: CAISARVEGYTF
abundance: once; j_gene: TRBJ1-2; d_gene: TRBD1; v_gene: TRBV12-3/TRBV12-4; CDR3nt: TGTGCCAGCAGTTTGGTTGGGGACAGGGGATCCTATGGCTACACCTTC; CDR3aa: CASSLVGDRGSYGYTF
abundance: many; j_gene: TRBJ1-1; d_gene: -; v_gene: TRBV5-1; CDR3nt: TGCGCCAGCTGGGGACAAAGTGAAACTGAAGCTTTCTTT; CDR3aa: CASWGQSETEAFF
abundance: many; j_gene: TRBJ2-3; d_gene: -; v_gene: TRBV28; CDR3nt: TGTGCCAGCAGTTTATTAGGGGACGGGAAAGCAGATACGCAGTATTTT; CDR3aa: CASSLLGDGKADTQYF